This paragraph reports one T cell receptor (beta chain). Its specificity is unknown. Germline assignment: CDR1 SGHTA and CDR2 FQGTGA. V was pared by 0 bases and J by 3 bases, with 5 bases between. The CDR3 is 13 residues long. The repertoire was sequenced with immunoSEQ multiplex PCR; TCRdb's copy has only in-frame clones and lacks some. The sample gives under 90,000 clones, roughly 87% of which show up once; about 1.7% is in the top ten. Prior autoimmune disease or systemic immunosuppression barred patients. The data originate from a study of OX40 agonist ivuxolimab in advanced cancers. On the study more broadly: From 23 to 79 years was the age range, with a mean of 60 years, and 70% to 85% were male. Study findings and constraints: Expanded clones were, on average, more numerous among CD8+ T cells than CD4+. Doses of 0.1 to 3.0 mg/kg were accompanied by clonal expansion of CD4+ and CD8+ blood T cells by week 6.

The source is an adult with an advanced solid tumor such as melanoma, head and neck, liver or kidney cancer. The specimen was CD4+ or CD8+ T cells sorted from blood, collected in a trial of the OX40 agonist ivuxolimab. The V call is TRBV7-3, the J call TRBJ2-5; D might be TRBD1 or TRBD2, each matching 5 bases. The CDR3 region is CASSLTGEETQYF. The CDR3 nucleotides are TGTGCCAGCAGCTTAACGGGGGAAGAGACCCAGTACTTC.